Listed below are T cell receptor beta chains from one sample, sequenced in a study of T-cell reconstitution after alpha-beta-depleted transplantation in children. TCRdb processed the PCR reads anew with MiXCR; each CDR3 protein has one entry. The data contain some 220,000 distinct CDR3 sequences, roughly 11% of them singletons. The material sequenced was PBMCs, taken before TCRalphabeta/CD19-depleted stem cell transplant. These receptors originate from a child less than two years old with acute myeloid leukemia, due to receive a stem cell transplant. The CDR3 runs from the conserved cysteine through the conserved F or W. Each record gives: J gene, D gene, clone size, V gene, CDR3 DNA, CDR3 protein. D genes are given only for firm matches. The listing skips clone size in some rows; elsewhere it reads once, few, many or a size class.

j_gene: TRBJ2-1; d_gene: -; abundance: many; v_gene: TRBV29-1; CDR3nt: TGCAGCGTTGAACGGGCCCAACAGGGTCGGAATGAGCAGTTCTTC; CDR3aa: CSVERAQQGRNEQFF
j_gene: TRBJ1-5; d_gene: TRBD1; abundance: many; v_gene: TRBV18; CDR3nt: TGTGCCAGCTCACCGGGACAGGGGATATATAGCAATCAGCCCCAGCATTTT; CDR3aa: CASSPGQGIYSNQPQHF
j_gene: TRBJ1-4; d_gene: TRBD1; abundance: many; v_gene: TRBV15; CDR3nt: TGTGCCACCAGCAGACGGGGACAGGGGAATGAAAAACTGTTTTTT; CDR3aa: CATSRRGQGNEKLFF
j_gene: TRBJ2-5; d_gene: -; abundance: -; v_gene: TRBV7-7; CDR3nt: TGTGCCAGCAGCCCGACAACCGCGTTAAAGACCCAGTACTTC; CDR3aa: CASSPTTALKTQYF
j_gene: TRBJ2-7; d_gene: -; abundance: many; v_gene: TRBV29-1; CDR3nt: TGCAGCGTTGAAGGAGGGGGGCGGTTGTACGAGCAGTACTTC; CDR3aa: CSVEGGGRLYEQYF
j_gene: TRBJ1-2; d_gene: -; abundance: many; v_gene: TRBV15; CDR3nt: TGTGCCACCAGCAGAGTCAGCCAAGTCTATGGCTACACCTTC; CDR3aa: CATSRVSQVYGYTF
j_gene: TRBJ2-7; d_gene: TRBD2; abundance: few; v_gene: TRBV6-5; CDR3nt: TGTGCCAGCAGTTACTCGATGTGGCTAGCGGGAGTGGAGCAGTACTTC; CDR3aa: CASSYSMWLAGVEQYF
j_gene: TRBJ1-6; d_gene: -; abundance: many; v_gene: TRBV3-1; CDR3nt: TGTGCCAGCAGCACCCATTTAAATTCACCCCTCCACTTT; CDR3aa: CASSTHLNSPLHF
j_gene: TRBJ2-5; d_gene: -; abundance: many; v_gene: TRBV5-1; CDR3nt: TGCGCCAGCAGCTGGGGGGATAGCGGCTCCCAAGAGACCCAGTACTTC; CDR3aa: CASSWGDSGSQETQYF
j_gene: TRBJ2-2; d_gene: TRBD2; abundance: -; v_gene: TRBV14; CDR3nt: TGTGCCAGCAATGGGCGGGAGTCGATCGGGGAGCTGTTTTTT; CDR3aa: CASNGRESIGELFF
j_gene: TRBJ2-4; d_gene: -; abundance: -; v_gene: TRBV2; CDR3nt: TGTGCCAGCGGGCCTGCGCTAGCCAAAAACATTCAGTACTTC; CDR3aa: CASGPALAKNIQYF
j_gene: TRBJ2-1; d_gene: TRBD2; abundance: many; v_gene: TRBV6-5; CDR3nt: TGTGCCAGCGCTTCCGGGACTAGCCGAAGTCATGAGCAGTTCTTC; CDR3aa: CASASGTSRSHEQFF
j_gene: TRBJ2-1; d_gene: TRBD2; abundance: many; v_gene: TRBV11-2; CDR3nt: TGTGCCAGCAGCTTAGTCTTTCTGGGACTAGCGGGAAACAATGAGCAGTTCTTC; CDR3aa: CASSLVFLGLAGNNEQFF
j_gene: TRBJ2-7; d_gene: -; abundance: -; v_gene: TRBV7-9; CDR3nt: TGTGCCAGCAGCTTAGAGTTCTCGGCGGTTCCCTACGAGCAGTACTTC; CDR3aa: CASSLEFSAVPYEQYF
j_gene: TRBJ2-3; d_gene: -; abundance: many; v_gene: TRBV28; CDR3nt: TGTGCCAGCAGTTTAGTCCCGCCGGGGTCTACGCAGTATTTT; CDR3aa: CASSLVPPGSTQYF
j_gene: TRBJ2-2; d_gene: -; abundance: -; v_gene: TRBV5-5; CDR3nt: TGTGCCAGCGGCCACCTCTCTAGGGGTGTAATGTCCGGGGAGCTGTTTTTT; CDR3aa: CASGHLSRGVMSGELFF
j_gene: TRBJ2-6; d_gene: TRBD1; abundance: many; v_gene: TRBV6-5; CDR3nt: TGTGCCAGCAGTTCCCAGACAGGGACTGGGGCCAACGTCCTGACTTTC; CDR3aa: CASSSQTGTGANVLTF
j_gene: TRBJ1-2; d_gene: -; abundance: -; v_gene: TRBV3-1; CDR3nt: TGTGCCAGCACCCGAGAGGGTTCTAACTATGGCGACACCTTC; CDR3aa: CASTREGSNYGDTF
j_gene: TRBJ2-1; d_gene: -; abundance: many; v_gene: TRBV6-5; CDR3nt: TGTGCCAGCAGTTACTCGATGGCAGGGGCCACCAATGAGCAGTTCTTC; CDR3aa: CASSYSMAGATNEQFF
j_gene: TRBJ2-3; d_gene: -; abundance: -; v_gene: TRBV10-3; CDR3nt: TGTGCCATCAGTGAGGCTAGCGTCACAGATATGCAGTATTTT; CDR3aa: CAISEASVTDMQYF
j_gene: TRBJ2-2; d_gene: TRBD1; abundance: few; v_gene: TRBV11-2; CDR3nt: TGTGCCAGCAGCGGCGGGACAGGGGGATTCACCGGGGAGCTGTTTTTT; CDR3aa: CASSGGTGGFTGELFF
j_gene: TRBJ2-5; d_gene: -; abundance: many; v_gene: TRBV7-9; CDR3nt: TGTGCCAGCAGCTTGAGGGTCCGGGAGACCCAGTACTTC; CDR3aa: CASSLRVRETQYF
j_gene: TRBJ2-3; d_gene: -; abundance: many; v_gene: TRBV2; CDR3nt: TGTGCCAGCCGGGCCCGGGAGACCACAGATACGCAGTATTTT; CDR3aa: CASRARETTDTQYF
j_gene: TRBJ2-1; d_gene: -; abundance: -; v_gene: TRBV6-1; CDR3nt: TGTGCCAGCCCCAAAGATCGCCTGACGGCTAGCTCCTACAATGAGCAGTTCTTC; CDR3aa: CASPKDRLTASSYNEQFF
j_gene: TRBJ2-7; d_gene: TRBD1; abundance: many; v_gene: TRBV24-1; CDR3nt: TGTGCCACCAGTGATACAGGACAGGGGTTCGAGCAGTACTTC; CDR3aa: CATSDTGQGFEQYF
j_gene: TRBJ2-5; d_gene: -; abundance: many; v_gene: TRBV10-1; CDR3nt: TGCGCCAGCAGTGAGTCATCAGCTCCGGAGACCCAGTACTTC; CDR3aa: CASSESSAPETQYF
j_gene: TRBJ2-2; d_gene: -; abundance: many; v_gene: TRBV5-1; CDR3nt: TGCGCCAGCAGCTTAGGACACCCCACCGGGGAGCTGTTTTTT; CDR3aa: CASSLGHPTGELFF